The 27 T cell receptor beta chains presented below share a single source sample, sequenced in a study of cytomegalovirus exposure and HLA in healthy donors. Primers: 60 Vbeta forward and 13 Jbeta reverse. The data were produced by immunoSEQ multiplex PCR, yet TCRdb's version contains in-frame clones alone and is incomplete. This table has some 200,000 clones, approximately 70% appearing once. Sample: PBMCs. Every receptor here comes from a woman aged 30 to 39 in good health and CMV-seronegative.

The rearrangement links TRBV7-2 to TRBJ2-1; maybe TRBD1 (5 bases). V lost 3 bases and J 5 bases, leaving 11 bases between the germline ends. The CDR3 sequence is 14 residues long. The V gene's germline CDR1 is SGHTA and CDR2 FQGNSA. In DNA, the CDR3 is TGTGCCAGCAGCTTTCGACAGACGAACAATGAGCAGTTCTTC. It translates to CASSFRQTNNEQFF.

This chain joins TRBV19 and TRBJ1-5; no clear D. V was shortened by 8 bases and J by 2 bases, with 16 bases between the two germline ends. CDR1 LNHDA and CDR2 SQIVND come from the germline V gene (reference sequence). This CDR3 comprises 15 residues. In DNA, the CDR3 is TGTGCCAGTCGCCCGGCGGGGAAGGGCAATCAGCCCCAGCATTTT. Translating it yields CASRPAGKGNQPQHF.

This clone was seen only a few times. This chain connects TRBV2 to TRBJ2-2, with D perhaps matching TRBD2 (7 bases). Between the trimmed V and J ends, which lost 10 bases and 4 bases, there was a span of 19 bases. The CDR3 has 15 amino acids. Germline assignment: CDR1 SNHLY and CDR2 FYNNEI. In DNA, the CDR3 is TGTGCCACCGGGTGGGGGGGGCTGATCACCGGGGAGCTGTTTTTT. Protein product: CATGWGGLITGELFF.

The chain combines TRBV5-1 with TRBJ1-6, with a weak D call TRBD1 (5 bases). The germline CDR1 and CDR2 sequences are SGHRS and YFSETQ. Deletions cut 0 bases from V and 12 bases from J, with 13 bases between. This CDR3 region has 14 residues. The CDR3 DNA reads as TGCGCCAGCAGCTTGGGCGGGGGGGTGATACCCCTCCACTTT. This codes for CASSLGGGVIPLHF.

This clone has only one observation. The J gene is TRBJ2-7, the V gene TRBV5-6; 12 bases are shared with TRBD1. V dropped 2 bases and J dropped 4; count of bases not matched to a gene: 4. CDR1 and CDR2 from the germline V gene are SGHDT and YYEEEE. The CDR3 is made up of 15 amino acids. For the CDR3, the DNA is TGTGCCAGCAGCTTCGGGACAGGGGGCAGTTACGAGCAGTACTTC. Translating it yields CASSFGTGGSYEQYF.

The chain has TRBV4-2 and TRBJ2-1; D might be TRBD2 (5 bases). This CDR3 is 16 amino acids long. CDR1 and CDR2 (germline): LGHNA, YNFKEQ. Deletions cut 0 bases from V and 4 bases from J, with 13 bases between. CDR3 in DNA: TGTGCCAGCAGCCAAGATTACGGGGAAGGTTACAATGAGCAGTTCTTC. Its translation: CASSQDYGEGYNEQFF.

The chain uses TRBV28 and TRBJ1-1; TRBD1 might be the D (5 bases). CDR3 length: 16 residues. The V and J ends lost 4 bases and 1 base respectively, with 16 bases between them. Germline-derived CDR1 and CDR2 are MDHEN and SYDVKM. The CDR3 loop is CASSSWGRTKNTEAFF. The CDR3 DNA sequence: TGTGCCAGCAGTTCTTGGGGTAGGACAAAGAACACTGAAGCTTTCTTT.

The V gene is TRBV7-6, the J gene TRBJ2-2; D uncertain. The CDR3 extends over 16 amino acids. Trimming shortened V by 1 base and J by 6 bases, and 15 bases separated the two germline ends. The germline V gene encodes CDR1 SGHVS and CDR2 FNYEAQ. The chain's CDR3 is CASSLVSTVGSGELFF. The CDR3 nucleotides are TGTGCCAGCAGCTTAGTGTCCACCGTGGGCTCCGGGGAGCTGTTTTTT. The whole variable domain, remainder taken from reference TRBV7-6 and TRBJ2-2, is GAGVSQSPRYKVTKRGQDVALRCDPISGHVSLYWYRQALGQGPEFLTYFNYEAQQDKSGLPNDRFSAERPEGSISTLTIQRTEQRDSAMYRCASSLVSTVGSGELFFGEGSRLTVL.

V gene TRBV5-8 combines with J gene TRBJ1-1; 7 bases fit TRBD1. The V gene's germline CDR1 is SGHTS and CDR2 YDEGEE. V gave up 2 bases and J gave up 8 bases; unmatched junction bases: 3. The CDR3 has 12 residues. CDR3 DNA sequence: TGTGCCAGCAGCTTCTTCAGGGGGGAAGCTTTCTTT. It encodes CASSFFRGEAFF. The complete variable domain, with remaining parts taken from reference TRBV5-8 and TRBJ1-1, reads EAGVTQSPTHLIKTRGQQATLRCSPISGHTSVYWYQQALGLGLQFLLWYDEGEERNRGNFPPRFSGRQFPNYSSELNVNALELEDSALYLCASSFFRGEAFFGQGTRLTVV.

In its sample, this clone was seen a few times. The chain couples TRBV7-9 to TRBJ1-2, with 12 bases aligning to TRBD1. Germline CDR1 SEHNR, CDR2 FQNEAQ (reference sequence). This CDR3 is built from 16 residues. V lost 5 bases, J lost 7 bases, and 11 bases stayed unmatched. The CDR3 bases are TGTGCCAGCAGCGAAGGTGGGACAGGGGGCGGCGGTGGCTACACCTTC. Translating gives CASSEGGTGGGGGYTF.

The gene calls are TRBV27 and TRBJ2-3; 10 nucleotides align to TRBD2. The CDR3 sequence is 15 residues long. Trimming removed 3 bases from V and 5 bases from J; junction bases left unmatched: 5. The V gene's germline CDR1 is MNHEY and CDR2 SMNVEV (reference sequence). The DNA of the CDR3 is TGTGCCAGCAGTTTTCTAGCGGGAGATGGAGATACGCAGTATTTT. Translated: CASSFLAGDGDTQYF.

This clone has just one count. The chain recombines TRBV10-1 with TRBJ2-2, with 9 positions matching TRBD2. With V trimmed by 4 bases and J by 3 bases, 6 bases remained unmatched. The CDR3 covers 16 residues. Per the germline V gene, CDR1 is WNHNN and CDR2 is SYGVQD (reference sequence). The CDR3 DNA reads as TGCGCCAGCAGTGGTTCGGGACTAGCAGACACCGGGGAGCTGTTTTTT. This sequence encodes CASSGSGLADTGELFF.

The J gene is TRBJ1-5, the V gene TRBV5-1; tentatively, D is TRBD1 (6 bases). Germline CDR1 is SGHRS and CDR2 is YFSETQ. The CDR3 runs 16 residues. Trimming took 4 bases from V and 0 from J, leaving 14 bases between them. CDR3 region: CASSPQGSYSNQPQHF. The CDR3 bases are TGCGCCAGCAGCCCCCAGGGGAGTTATAGCAATCAGCCCCAGCATTTT.

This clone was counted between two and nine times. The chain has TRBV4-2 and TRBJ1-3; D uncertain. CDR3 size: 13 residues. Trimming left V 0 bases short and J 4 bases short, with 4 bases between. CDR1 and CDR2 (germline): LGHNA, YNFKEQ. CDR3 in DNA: TGTGCCAGCAGCCAAGATCTGGGAAACACCATATATTTT. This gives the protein CASSQDLGNTIYF.

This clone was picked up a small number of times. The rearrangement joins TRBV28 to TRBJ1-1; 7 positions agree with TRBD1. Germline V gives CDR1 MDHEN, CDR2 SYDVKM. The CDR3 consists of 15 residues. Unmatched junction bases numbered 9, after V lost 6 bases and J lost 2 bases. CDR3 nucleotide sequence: TGTGCCAGCAGCCCACACGGACAGGCCAACACTGAAGCTTTCTTT. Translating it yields CASSPHGQANTEAFF.

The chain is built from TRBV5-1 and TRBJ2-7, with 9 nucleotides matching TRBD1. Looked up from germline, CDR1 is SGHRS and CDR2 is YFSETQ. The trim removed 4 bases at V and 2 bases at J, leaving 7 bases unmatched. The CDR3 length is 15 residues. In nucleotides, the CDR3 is TGCGCCAGCAGCCCGGAGACAGGGGGTCCCTACGAGCAGTACTTC. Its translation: CASSPETGGPYEQYF. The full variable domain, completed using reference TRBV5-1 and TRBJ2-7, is KAGVTQTPRYLIKTRGQQVTLSCSPISGHRSVSWYQQTPGQGLQFLFEYFSETQRNKGNFPGRFSGRQFSNSRSEMNVSTLELGDSALYLCASSPETGGPYEQYFGPGTRLTVT.

As DNA, the CDR3 is TGTGCCAGTAGTTCGTCCGGGACACCAAATCAGCCCCAGCATTTT. It translates to CASSSSGTPNQPQHF. V usage is TRBV19 and J usage is TRBJ1-5; maybe TRBD1 (6 bases). This CDR3 is 15 amino acids long. The V and J ends lost 5 bases and 4 bases respectively, with 15 bases between them. Germline V gene lookup returns CDR1 LNHDA and CDR2 SQIVND (reference sequence).

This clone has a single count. CDR3 amino acids: CASSSPTPLAGVPYEQYF. The CDR3 coding sequence is TGTGCCAGCAGTTCCCCGACCCCACTTGCGGGAGTTCCCTACGAGCAGTACTTC. The V and J genes are TRBV27 and TRBJ2-7; 7 nucleotides agree with TRBD2. CDR1 and CDR2 from the germline V gene are MNHEY and SMNVEV (reference sequence). This CDR3 region has 18 residues. The V gene end was trimmed by 4 bases and the J gene end by 2 bases; junction bases not matched to a gene: 17.

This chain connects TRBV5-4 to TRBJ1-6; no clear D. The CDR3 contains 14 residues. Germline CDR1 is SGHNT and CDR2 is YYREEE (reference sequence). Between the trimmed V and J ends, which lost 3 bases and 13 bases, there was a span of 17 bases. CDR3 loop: CASSSSDSWRPLHF. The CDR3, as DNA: TGTGCCAGCAGCTCGAGCGACTCTTGGCGGCCCCTCCACTTT. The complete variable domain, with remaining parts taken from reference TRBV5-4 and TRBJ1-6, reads ETGVTQSPTHLIKTRGQQVTLRCSSQSGHNTVSWYQQALGQGPQFIFQYYREEENGRGNFPPRFSGLQFPNYSSELNVNALELDDSALYLCASSSSDSWRPLHFGNGTRLTVT.

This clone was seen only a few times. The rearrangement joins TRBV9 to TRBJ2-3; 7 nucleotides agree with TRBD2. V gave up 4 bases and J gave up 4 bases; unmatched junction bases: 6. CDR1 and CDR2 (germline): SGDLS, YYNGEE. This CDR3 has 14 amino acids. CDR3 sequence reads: CASSPSGGADTQYF. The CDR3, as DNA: TGTGCCAGCAGCCCTAGCGGAGGGGCAGATACGCAGTATTTT.

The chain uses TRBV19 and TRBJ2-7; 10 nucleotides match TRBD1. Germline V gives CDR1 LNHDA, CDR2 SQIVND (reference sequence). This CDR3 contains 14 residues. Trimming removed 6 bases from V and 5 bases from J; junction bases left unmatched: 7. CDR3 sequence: CASRPTGGVHEQYF. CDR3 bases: TGTGCCAGTAGGCCGACAGGGGGCGTCCACGAGCAGTACTTC.

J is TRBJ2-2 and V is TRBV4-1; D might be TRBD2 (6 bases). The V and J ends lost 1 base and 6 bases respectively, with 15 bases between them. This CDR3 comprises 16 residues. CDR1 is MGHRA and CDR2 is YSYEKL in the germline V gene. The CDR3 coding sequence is TGCGCCAGCAGCCAAGTGGCGGGAACCAAATCCGGGGAGCTGTTTTTT. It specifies CASSQVAGTKSGELFF.

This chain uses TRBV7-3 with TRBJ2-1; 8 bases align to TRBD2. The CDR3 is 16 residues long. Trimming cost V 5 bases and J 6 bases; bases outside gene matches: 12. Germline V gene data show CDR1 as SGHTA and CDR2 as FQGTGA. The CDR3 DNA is TGTGCCAGCAGCCCCATCCCGGGACTAGTAATCAATGAGCAGTTCTTC. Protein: CASSPIPGLVINEQFF.

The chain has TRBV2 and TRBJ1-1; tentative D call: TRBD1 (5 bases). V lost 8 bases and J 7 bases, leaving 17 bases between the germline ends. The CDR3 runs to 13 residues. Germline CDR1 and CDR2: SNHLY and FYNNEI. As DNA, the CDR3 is TGTGCCAGCGGAACACCGGCCGGGGGTGAAGCTTTCTTT. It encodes CASGTPAGGEAFF.

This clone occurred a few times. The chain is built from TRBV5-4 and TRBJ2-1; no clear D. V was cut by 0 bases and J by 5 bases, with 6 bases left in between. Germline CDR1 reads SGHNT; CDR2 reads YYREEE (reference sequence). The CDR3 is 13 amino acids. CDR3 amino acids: CASSLGINNEQFF. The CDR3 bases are TGTGCCAGCAGCTTGGGTATAAACAATGAGCAGTTCTTC.

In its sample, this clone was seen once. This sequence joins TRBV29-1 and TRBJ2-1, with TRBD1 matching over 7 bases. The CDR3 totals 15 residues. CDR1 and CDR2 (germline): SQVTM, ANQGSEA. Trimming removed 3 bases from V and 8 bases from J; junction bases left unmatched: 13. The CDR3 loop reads CSVDKGALRGDEQFF. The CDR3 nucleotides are TGCAGCGTTGACAAGGGGGCGCTTCGTGGGGATGAGCAGTTCTTC.

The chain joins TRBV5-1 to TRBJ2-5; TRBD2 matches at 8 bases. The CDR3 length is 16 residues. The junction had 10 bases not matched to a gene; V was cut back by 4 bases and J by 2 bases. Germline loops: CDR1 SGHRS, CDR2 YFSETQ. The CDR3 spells CASSPGLGVWQETQYF. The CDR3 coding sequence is TGCGCCAGCAGCCCGGGACTAGGAGTATGGCAAGAGACCCAGTACTTC.